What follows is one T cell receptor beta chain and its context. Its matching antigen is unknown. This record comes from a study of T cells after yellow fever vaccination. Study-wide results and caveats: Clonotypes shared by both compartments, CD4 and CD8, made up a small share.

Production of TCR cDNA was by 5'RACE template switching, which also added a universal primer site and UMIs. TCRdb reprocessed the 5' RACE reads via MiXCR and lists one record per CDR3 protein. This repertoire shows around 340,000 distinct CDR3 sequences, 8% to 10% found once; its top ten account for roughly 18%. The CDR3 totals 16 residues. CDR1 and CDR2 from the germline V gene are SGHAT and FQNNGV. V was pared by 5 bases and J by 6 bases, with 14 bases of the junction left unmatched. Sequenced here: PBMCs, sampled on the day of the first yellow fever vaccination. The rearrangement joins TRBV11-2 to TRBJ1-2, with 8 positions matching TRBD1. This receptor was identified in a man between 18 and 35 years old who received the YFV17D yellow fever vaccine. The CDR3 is CASSPHITTGADGYTF. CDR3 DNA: TGTGCCAGCAGCCCCCATATTACGACAGGGGCGGATGGCTACACCTTC.